These 4 T cell receptor beta chains share one sample of origin, sequenced in a study of blood T cells in healthy people across ages. Using a J-beta primer mix together with a sample-barcoded 5' primer, a second PCR was run for 7 to 11 cycles. TCRdb independently ran MiXCR on the 5' RACE reads; one entry per CDR3 protein. Here the sample spans approximately 830,000 distinct CDR3 sequences, about 62% being singletons. What was sequenced was blood. The receptors stem from a man aged 30 to 39 in good health.

The chain couples TRBV7-2 to TRBJ1-1; D call uncertain. V shed 1 base and J shed 11 bases, with 14 bases lying between them. Per germline, CDR1 SGHTA and CDR2 FQGNSA. The CDR3 is 13 amino acids. This CDR3 reads CASSLVEAAVAFF. For the CDR3, the DNA is TGTGCCAGCAGCTTAGTAGAAGCCGCGGTGGCTTTCTTT.

This chain connects TRBV28 to TRBJ2-4; 11 nucleotides match TRBD2. The better agreement between TRBJ2-7 and the DNA end casts doubt on the J call. Germline CDR1 and CDR2: MDHEN and SYDVKM. This CDR3 spans 15 amino acids. This CDR3 is CASSKATSGAYEQYF. The CDR3 nucleotides are TGTGCCAGCAGTAAAGCGACTAGCGGGGCCTACGAGCAGTACTTC.

The chain combines TRBV5-1 with TRBJ2-7, with 9 nucleotides matching TRBD2. After removal of 1 base from V and 0 bases from J, the junction contained 8 bases not matched to a gene. The germline gives CDR1 SGHRS, CDR2 YFSETQ. This CDR3 has 17 amino acids. Here the CDR3 reads CASSLTPGLAISYEQYF. Here the CDR3 DNA reads TGCGCCAGCAGCTTGACCCCGGGACTAGCAATCTCCTACGAGCAGTACTTC.

This rearrangement joins TRBV6-5 to TRBJ1-5; 8 bases map to TRBD1. The germline gives CDR1 MNHEY, CDR2 SVGAGI. This CDR3 is built from 14 residues. V lost 6 bases to trimming and J lost 3 bases; unmatched junction nucleotides: 4. The CDR3 region is CASSNRGYNQPQHF. CDR3 nucleotides: TGTGCCAGCAGCAACAGGGGGTACAATCAGCCCCAGCATTTT.